The clone carrying this TCR beta chain was detected a few times. These data belong to a study of blood T cells in healthy people across ages. Through a sample-barcoded 5' primer and a J-beta primer mix, a second PCR was run for roughly 7 to 12 cycles. Using its own MiXCR run on the 5' RACE reads, TCRdb lists one record per CDR3 protein. Among some 750,000 distinct CDR3 sequences listed, 20% to 25% were seen once. The CDR3 totals 15 residues. The V end lost 7 bases, the J end lost 4 bases, and 19 bases lay between the germline ends. The V and J genes are TRBV12-3 or TRBV12-4 and TRBJ1-1, with D uncertain. The material sequenced was blood. The source of this sequence is a man in his sixties or seventies in good health. DNA of the CDR3: TGTGCCAGCAACAAACTATCTGGGGTGGCCACTGAAGCTTTCTTT. This gives the protein CASNKLSGVATEAFF.